This is a list of T cell receptor beta chains from one sample in a study of cytomegalovirus exposure and HLA in healthy donors. TCRdb's copy holds only in-frame clones and misses some; the assay was immunoSEQ multiplex PCR. The table records 120,000 or so clones, roughly 90% of them present only once. The material sequenced was PBMCs. Source of these receptors: a man aged 30 to 45 in good health and CMV-seronegative. Both conserved end residues are part of each CDR3. D genes are given only for firm matches. Size is omitted from some rows. Given values are once, few, many or a class for expanded clones.

size | J | D | V | DNA | CDR3
. | TRBJ2-3 | . | TRBV4-1 | TGCGCCAGCAGTGGCCTAGTCACAGATACGCAGTATTTT | CASSGLVTDTQYF
few | TRBJ2-7 | . | TRBV2 | TGTGCCAGCAAAACAGCTGAGTTTCGGGAGCAGTACTTC | CASKTAEFREQYF
. | TRBJ2-2 | TRBD2 | TRBV2 | TGTGCCAGCAGGGCACCGGGACTAGCCACCACCGGGGAGCTGTTTTTT | CASRAPGLATTGELFF
. | TRBJ1-5 | . | TRBV28 | TGTGCCAGCAGTTTAGGAGGGCTTGAACAGCCCCAGCATTTT | CASSLGGLEQPQHF
. | TRBJ2-7 | . | TRBV19 | TGTGCCAGTAGTCCCCGTGGCAGCGCCTACGAGCAGTACTTC | CASSPRGSAYEQYF
. | TRBJ1-6 | . | TRBV30 | TGTGCCTGGATGGGGGGAGTCGGATCACCCCTCCACTTT | CAWMGGVGSPLHF
. | TRBJ2-7 | . | TRBV6-1 | TGTGCCAGCAGTGTGGAGGTCCTTTGGAACGAGCAGTACTTC | CASSVEVLWNEQYF
. | TRBJ2-1 | . | TRBV9 | TGTGCCAGCACCTATAGCTGGGGCAACAATGAGCAGTTCTTC | CASTYSWGNNEQFF
. | TRBJ1-1 | . | TRBV9 | TGTGCCAGCAGCGGATCAGGTGACACTGAAGCTTTCTTT | CASSGSGDTEAFF
. | TRBJ2-5 | . | TRBV7-2 | TGTGCCAGCAGCTTAGCCCCGGGGAACTACCAAGAGACCCAGTACTTC | CASSLAPGNYQETQYF
. | TRBJ2-5 | . | TRBV4-1 | TGCGCCAGCAGCCAAGATTTCGGGGATTCCGTCGAAGAGACCCAGTACTTC | CASSQDFGDSVEETQYF
. | TRBJ1-5 | . | TRBV7-8 | TGTGCCAGCAGCTTTGGACTTTTTAATCAGCCCCAGCATTTT | CASSFGLFNQPQHF
. | TRBJ2-1 | TRBD2 | TRBV7-9 | TGTGCCAGCAGCCAGGGACTAGCGGGAGGATATGAGCAGTTCTTC | CASSQGLAGGYEQFF
. | TRBJ2-7 | TRBD1 | TRBV19 | TGTGCCAGTAGTACCCAAAGTCTGACAGGGGCGCGCGAGCAGTACTTC | CASSTQSLTGAREQYF
. | TRBJ1-3 | TRBD1 | TRBV7-3 | TGTGCCAGCAGTCCAGGGGGGACAGGAAACACCATATATTTT | CASSPGGTGNTIYF
. | TRBJ2-1 | . | TRBV11-2 | TGTGCCAGCAGCTTAGCTAGCACCGATGAGCAGTTCTTC | CASSLASTDEQFF
. | TRBJ2-5 | . | TRBV15 | TGTGCCACCAGCAGAGCCCCGGACAGAATAGAGACCCAGTACTTC | CATSRAPDRIETQYF
. | TRBJ2-2 | . | TRBV5-1 | TGCGCCAGCAGCTGGGGCTATACTTTAACGAACACCGGGGAGCTGTTTTTT | CASSWGYTLTNTGELFF
. | TRBJ2-7 | . | TRBV7-9 | TGTGCCAGCAGCGTTGCCGTGCAGGACTACGAGCAGTACTTC | CASSVAVQDYEQYF
. | TRBJ2-7 | TRBD1 | TRBV19 | TGTGCCAGTAGTCGGACAGGGGTATACGAGCAGTACTTC | CASSRTGVYEQYF
. | TRBJ2-7 | TRBD1 | TRBV7-9 | TGTGCCAGCAGCAGAGGACAGGGTGCCTACGAGCAGTACTTC | CASSRGQGAYEQYF
. | TRBJ2-2 | TRBD1 | TRBV30 | TGTGCCTGGGATACACAGGGGACCGGGGAGCTGTTTTTT | CAWDTQGTGELFF
. | TRBJ2-2 | TRBD1 | TRBV7-2 | TGTGCCAGCAGCTTAGAGCACAGGGGATTCGGGGAGCTGTTTTTT | CASSLEHRGFGELFF
. | TRBJ2-3 | TRBD1 | TRBV4-1 | TGCGCCAGCGAAACCGGGACAGGGGGCACAGATACGCAGTATTTT | CASETGTGGTDTQYF
. | TRBJ2-1 | . | TRBV7-6 | TGTGCCAGCAGCCCCTCCGACAATGAGCAGTTCTTC | CASSPSDNEQFF
. | TRBJ1-6 | . | TRBV7-2 | TGTGCCAGCACCATCGGGAGGGTAGTATCACCCCTCCACTTT | CASTIGRVVSPLHF
. | TRBJ2-2 | . | TRBV27 | TGTGCCAGCAGCCGCCAGTGGAGCGGGACCGGGGAGCTGTTTTTT | CASSRQWSGTGELFF
. | TRBJ2-1 | . | TRBV6-1 | TGTGCCAGCAGTGTCGGGACAATTCCGTTCTTC | CASSVGTIPFF
. | TRBJ2-1 | . | TRBV19 | TGTGCCAGTAGTATTATTGGCAGCAATGAGCAGTTCTTC | CASSIIGSNEQFF
. | TRBJ2-1 | TRBD2 | TRBV29-1 | TGCAGCGTTGTAGTAGCGGGAGTAGGAAGGTACAATGAGCAGTTCTTC | CSVVVAGVGRYNEQFF
few | TRBJ1-1 | . | TRBV6-4 | TGTGCCAGCAGTGCCGGGGGAGAGAACACTGAAGCTTTCTTT | CASSAGGENTEAFF
. | TRBJ1-5 | TRBD1 | TRBV30 | TGTGCCTGGAGTGTAAGGGACAGCCGAGGTCGGCCCCAGCATTTT | CAWSVRDSRGRPQHF
. | TRBJ2-5 | . | TRBV10-2 | TGCGCCAGCAGAACAGCCCAAGAGACCCAGTACTTC | CASRTAQETQYF
. | TRBJ1-5 | . | TRBV12-5 | TGTGCTAGTGGTTTACCCGACTCAGGGCAGCCCCAGCATTTT | CASGLPDSGQPQHF
. | TRBJ1-2 | . | TRBV5-1 | TGCGCCAGCAGTATAACTACAGGGTCGGGCTACACCTTC | CASSITTGSGYTF
. | TRBJ2-7 | . | TRBV19 | TGTGCCAGTAGTATAGTAGGGGGCTCCTACGAGCAGTACTTC | CASSIVGGSYEQYF
. | TRBJ2-7 | TRBD2 | TRBV18 | TGTGCCAGCTCACCACATGAGAATAGCGGGAGGAGGTCCTACGAGCAGTACTTC | CASSPHENSGRRSYEQYF